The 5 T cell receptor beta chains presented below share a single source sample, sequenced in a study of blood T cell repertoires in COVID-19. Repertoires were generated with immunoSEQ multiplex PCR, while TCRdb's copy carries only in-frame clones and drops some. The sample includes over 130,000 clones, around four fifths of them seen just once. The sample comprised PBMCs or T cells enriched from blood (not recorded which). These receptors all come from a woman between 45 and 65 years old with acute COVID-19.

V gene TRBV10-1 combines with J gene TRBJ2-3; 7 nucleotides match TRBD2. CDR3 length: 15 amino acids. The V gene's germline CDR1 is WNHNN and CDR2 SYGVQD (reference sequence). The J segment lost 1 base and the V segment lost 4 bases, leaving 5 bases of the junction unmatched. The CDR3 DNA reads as TGCGCCAGCAGTGGTGGAACTAGCGGCACAGATACGCAGTATTTT. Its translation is CASSGGTSGTDTQYF.

CDR3 protein: CARSLTGGGSPKETQYF. CDR3 bases: TGTGCCAGAAGCTTGACAGGGGGAGGTTCACCAAAAGAGACCCAGTACTTC. The chain combines TRBV5-3 with TRBJ2-5; 8 positions match TRBD1. TRBV5-3 belongs to the ORF category, with a function that is uncertain. V was clipped by 1 base and J by 3 bases; unmatched bases: 11. This CDR3 contains 17 residues.

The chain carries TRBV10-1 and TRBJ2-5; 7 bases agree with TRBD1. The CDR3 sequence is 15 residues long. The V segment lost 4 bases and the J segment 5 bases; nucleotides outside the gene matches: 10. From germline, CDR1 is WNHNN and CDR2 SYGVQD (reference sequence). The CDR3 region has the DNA TGCGCCAGCAGTGCCGGGACAGCCGGCCGGGAGACCCAGTACTTC. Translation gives CASSAGTAGRETQYF.

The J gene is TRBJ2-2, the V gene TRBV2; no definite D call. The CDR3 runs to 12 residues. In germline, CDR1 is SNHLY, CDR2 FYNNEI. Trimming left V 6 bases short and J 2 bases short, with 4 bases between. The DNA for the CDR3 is TGTGCCAGCAGCCCAAACACCGGGGAGCTGTTTTTT. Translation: CASSPNTGELFF. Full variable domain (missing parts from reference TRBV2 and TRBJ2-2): EPEVTQTPSHQVTQMGQEVILRCVPISNHLYFYWYRQILGQKVEFLVSFYNNEISEKSEIFDDQFSVERPDGSNFTLKIRSTKLEDSAMYFCASSPNTGELFFGEGSRLTVL.

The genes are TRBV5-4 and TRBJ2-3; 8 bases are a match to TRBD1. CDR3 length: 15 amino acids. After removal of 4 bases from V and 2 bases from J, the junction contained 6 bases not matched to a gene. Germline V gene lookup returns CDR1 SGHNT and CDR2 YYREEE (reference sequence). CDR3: CASSLGQGNTDTQYF. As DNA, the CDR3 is TGTGCCAGCAGCCTAGGACAGGGAAACACAGATACGCAGTATTTT.